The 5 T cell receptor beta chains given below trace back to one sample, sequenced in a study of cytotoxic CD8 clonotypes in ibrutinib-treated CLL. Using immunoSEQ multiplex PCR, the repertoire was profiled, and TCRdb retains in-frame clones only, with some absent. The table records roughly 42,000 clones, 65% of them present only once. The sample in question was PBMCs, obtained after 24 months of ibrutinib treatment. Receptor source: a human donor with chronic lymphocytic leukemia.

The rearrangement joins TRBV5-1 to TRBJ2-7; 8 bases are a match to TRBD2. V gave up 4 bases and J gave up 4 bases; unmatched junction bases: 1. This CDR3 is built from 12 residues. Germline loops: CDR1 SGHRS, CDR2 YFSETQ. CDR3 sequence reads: CASSRGGYEQYF. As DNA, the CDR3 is TGCGCCAGCAGCCGGGGGGGATACGAGCAGTACTTC.

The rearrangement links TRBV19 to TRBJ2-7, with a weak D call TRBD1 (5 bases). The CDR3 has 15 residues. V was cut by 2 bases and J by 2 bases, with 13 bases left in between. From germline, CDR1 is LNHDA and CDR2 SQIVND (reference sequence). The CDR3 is CASSITEAGTYEQYF. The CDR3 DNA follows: TGTGCCAGTAGTATAACTGAGGCAGGGACCTACGAGCAGTACTTC.

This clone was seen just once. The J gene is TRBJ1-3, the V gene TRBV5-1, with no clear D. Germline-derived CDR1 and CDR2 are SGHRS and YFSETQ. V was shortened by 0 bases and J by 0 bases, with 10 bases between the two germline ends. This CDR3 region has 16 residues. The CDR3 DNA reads TGCGCCAGCAGCTTGGTATCCGGTTTCTCTGGAAACACCATATATTTT. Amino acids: CASSLVSGFSGNTIYF.

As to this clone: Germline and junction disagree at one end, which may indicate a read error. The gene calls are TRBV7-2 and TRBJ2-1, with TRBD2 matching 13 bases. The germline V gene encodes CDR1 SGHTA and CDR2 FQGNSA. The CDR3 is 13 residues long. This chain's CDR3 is CASSFFTGTSGIF. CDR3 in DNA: TGTGCCAGCAGTTTTTTTACCGGGACTAGCGGGATCTTC.

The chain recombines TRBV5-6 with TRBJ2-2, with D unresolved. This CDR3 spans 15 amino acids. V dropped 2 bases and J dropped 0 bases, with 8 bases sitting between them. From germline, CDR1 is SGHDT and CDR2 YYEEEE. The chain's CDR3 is CASSFNPANTGELFF. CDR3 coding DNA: TGTGCCAGCAGCTTTAACCCCGCGAACACCGGGGAGCTGTTTTTT.